This T cell receptor beta chain was found in a study of CXCR3-negative and CXCR3-positive naive CD8 T cells. Study-level findings and limits: Diversity ran similarly high across both naive subsets but far lower in memory CD8+ cells. Against CXCR3-negative naive cells, CXCR3-positive naive cells showed more hydrophobic TRB CDR3s.

The CDR3 has 17 residues. Comment on this clonotype: Its antigen is currently unknown.

Through 5' RACE with UMI labels, the TRB cDNA libraries were prepared. From the 5' RACE reads, TCRdb lists one entry per CDR3 protein and no DNA. The table lists tens of thousands of distinct CDR3 sequences, with roughly 0.59% in the top ten. Sequencing was done on a sample of naive CXCR3+ CD8+ T cells from blood. Subset indicated: CD45RO-CCR7+CD27+CD95- naive CD8+ T cells expressing CXCR3 (TNR3+). The chain carries TRBV12-3 or TRBV12-4 and TRBJ1-1. This TCR was recovered from a human donor in good health. Some clones in this sample may be carry-over from other donors' samples. The CDR3: CASSLRELLFMNTEAFF.